The 19 T cell receptor beta chains in this list originate from one sample, sequenced in a study of STAT5B mutations in CD4+ large granular lymphocyte leukemia. Generated by immunoSEQ multiplex PCR, the TCRdb table keeps only in-frame clones and is missing some. The table includes about 34,000 clones, 69% detected once. The sample comprised CD4+ T cells from blood buffy coats. These receptors were obtained from a human donor in good health.

The chain joins TRBV6-1 to TRBJ1-5; D uncertain. Germline loops: CDR1 MNHNS, CDR2 SASEGT. Trimming took off 6 bases at V and 1 base at J, with 10 bases between the two ends. CDR3 length equals 14 residues. The CDR3 is CASRDSSSNQPQHF. The CDR3 DNA follows: TGTGCCAGCAGGGACTCATCGAGCAATCAGCCCCAGCATTTT.

The chain combines TRBV6-6 with TRBJ1-2; 8 positions agree with TRBD1. J gave up 5 bases and V 6 bases, and 11 bases lay outside the gene matches. Germline loops: CDR1 MNHNY, CDR2 SVGAGI (reference sequence). The CDR3 consists of 15 residues. The CDR3 is CASRPPQGAGYGYTF. The DNA for the CDR3 is TGTGCCAGCAGGCCTCCCCAGGGGGCCGGGTATGGCTACACCTTC.

CDR3 in amino acids: CATSAGQGTYGYTF. The DNA of the CDR3 is TGTGCCACCAGCGCGGGACAGGGCACCTATGGCTACACCTTC. The V gene is TRBV15, the J gene TRBJ1-2, with TRBD1 matching over 9 bases. From germline, CDR1 is LNHNV and CDR2 YYDKDF (reference sequence). V lost 5 bases and J lost 4; bases outside the gene matches: 5. The CDR3 runs to 14 residues.

The rearrangement uses TRBV28 and TRBJ1-4; D is possibly TRBD1 (5 bases). CDR3 size: 15 residues. The germline V gene encodes CDR1 MDHEN and CDR2 SYDVKM. V was clipped by 7 bases and J by 4 bases, with 16 bases between them. CDR3 nucleotide sequence: TGTGCCAGCATTAAGGGCCGGACATTTAATGAAAAACTGTTTTTT. This codes for CASIKGRTFNEKLFF.

The chain combines TRBV4-1 with TRBJ2-1; possibly TRBD1 or TRBD2 for D (6 bases each). V lost 1 base, J lost 10 bases, and 17 bases lay in between. CDR3 size: 15 residues. Germline loops: CDR1 MGHRA, CDR2 YSYEKL. CDR3 in amino acids: CASSQGGAPRLEQFF. The CDR3 bases are TGCGCCAGCAGCCAAGGGGGGGCCCCCCGGTTGGAGCAGTTCTTC.

This clone has more than one count but fewer than ten. J is TRBJ2-2 and V is TRBV7-5; TRBD1, the table's D call, lacks a check against the DNA. TRBV7-5 is a listed pseudogene. The CDR3 is made up of 15 amino acids. The DNA of the CDR3 is TGTGCCAGAAGCCCAGGGGGCGCGAACACCGGGGAGCTGTTTTTT. This codes for CARSPGGANTGELFF.

This sequence joins TRBV2 and TRBJ1-2; 8 bases map to TRBD1. The trim removed 7 bases at V and 6 bases at J, leaving 10 bases unmatched. The CDR3 runs 14 residues. Germline V gene lookup returns CDR1 SNHLY and CDR2 FYNNEI. The CDR3 sequence is CASKGTGGANGYTF. In DNA, the CDR3 is TGTGCCAGCAAGGGGACAGGTGGGGCGAATGGCTACACCTTC.

Here the CDR3 DNA reads TGTGCCAGCAGTTTTGGGGCGGGGGGAAGCTCCTACGAGCAGTACTTC. Translated, it gives CASSFGAGGSSYEQYF. The V and J genes are TRBV28 and TRBJ2-7, with TRBD2 matching 8 bases. The V and J ends lost 3 bases and 0 bases, in that order; junction bases with no gene match: 7. Germline V lookup: CDR1 MDHEN, CDR2 SYDVKM. The CDR3 is 16 residues long.

This chain uses TRBV6-1 with TRBJ2-7; the D is unclear. The germline CDR1 and CDR2 sequences are MNHNS and SASEGT. The CDR3 consists of 14 residues. The ends were cut back, 8 bases at V and 7 bases at J, with 21 bases in the middle. The CDR3 sequence is CASEVVSFGREQYF. CDR3 coding DNA: TGTGCCAGCGAGGTGGTCTCCTTTGGCCGAGAGCAGTACTTC.

V usage is TRBV6-1 and J usage is TRBJ1-2; D call uncertain. The CDR3 length is 12 residues. Germline V gives CDR1 MNHNS, CDR2 SASEGT. The V and J ends lost 2 bases and 2 bases respectively, with 3 bases between them. This CDR3 reads CASSERNYGYTF. DNA for the CDR3: TGTGCCAGCAGTGAAAGGAACTATGGCTACACCTTC.

The J gene is TRBJ2-5, the V gene TRBV12-1; the table's D gene call, TRBD2, was not cross checked with the DNA. TRBV12-1 represents a pseudogene. CDR3 size: 15 residues. In DNA form, the CDR3 reads TGTGCCAGCAGCCCCGGGACTAGCGGGGAAGAGACCCAGTACTTC. It encodes CASSPGTSGEETQYF.

This clone was seen a few times. The gene calls are TRBV7-2 and TRBJ2-2; TRBD1 matches 9 bases. J was trimmed by 0 bases and V by 5 bases; bases with no gene match: 4. CDR1 SGHTA and CDR2 FQGNSA come from the germline V gene. This CDR3 spans 16 amino acids. The CDR3 DNA sequence: TGTGCCAGCAGCCTACAGGGGGCCTCGAACACCGGGGAGCTGTTTTTT. As protein: CASSLQGASNTGELFF.

The chain carries TRBV4-2 and TRBJ1-5; TRBD1 is a possible D gene (6 bases). Trimming took off 0 bases at V and 3 bases at J, with 12 bases between the two ends. This CDR3 is 16 amino acids long. Germline assignment: CDR1 LGHNA and CDR2 YNFKEQ. The CDR3 here is CASSQEGRGTNQPQHF. Here the CDR3 DNA reads TGTGCCAGCAGCCAAGAGGGCAGGGGCACCAATCAGCCCCAGCATTTT.

The genes are TRBV5-6 and TRBJ2-1, with unresolved D. This CDR3 has 13 amino acids. The germline V gene encodes CDR1 SGHDT and CDR2 YYEEEE. Trimming took off 3 bases at V and 7 bases at J, with 11 bases between the two ends. The CDR3 DNA is TGTGCCAGCAGCTCACTCTCCCCGAATGAGCAGTTCTTC. Its translation is CASSSLSPNEQFF.

The chain carries TRBV5-4 and TRBJ2-7; D is unresolved. The CDR3 is 14 residues long. V was cut by 0 bases and J by 0 bases, with 7 bases left in between. CDR1 is SGHNT, CDR2 YYREEE, per germline (reference sequence). DNA of the CDR3: TGTGCCAGCAGCTTGGGGGCTCACTCCTACGAGCAGTACTTC. Translating gives CASSLGAHSYEQYF.

The chain joins TRBV9 to TRBJ2-3; D is uncertain. The germline V and J ends were trimmed by 0 bases and 3 bases, with 11 bases remaining between them. The CDR3 contains 15 residues. Germline V CDR1 and CDR2: SGDLS, YYNGEE. In DNA form, the CDR3 reads TGTGCCAGCAGCGTAGTTCCGCAGCATACAGATACGCAGTATTTT. Its translation is CASSVVPQHTDTQYF.

This chain uses TRBV7-2 with TRBJ2-7; no clear D. This CDR3 spans 14 amino acids. Trimming stripped 3 bases from V and 2 bases from J, with 11 bases between. Per the germline V gene, CDR1 is SGHTA and CDR2 is FQGNSA. This CDR3 is CASSLGQATYEQYF. The CDR3, as DNA: TGTGCCAGCAGCTTGGGTCAGGCCACCTACGAGCAGTACTTC.

This clone was counted only a few times. The chain has TRBV27 and TRBJ2-1; 11 bases are a match to TRBD1. The CDR3 sequence is 13 residues long. Per germline, CDR1 MNHEY and CDR2 SMNVEV (reference sequence). Trimming cost V 7 bases and J 6 bases; bases outside gene matches: 2. The CDR3 DNA is TGTGCCAGCACCGGGACAGGGGGCAATGAGCAGTTCTTC. Amino acids: CASTGTGGNEQFF.

The J gene is TRBJ2-2, the V gene TRBV4-1; D gene uncertain. Trimming shortened V by 1 base and J by 4 bases, and 13 bases separated the two germline ends. The CDR3 runs 16 residues. Germline CDR1 reads MGHRA; CDR2 reads YSYEKL. The CDR3 DNA reads as TGCGCCAGCAGCCAAGCAAACCTTGTGGCCACCGGGGAGCTGTTTTTT. Protein: CASSQANLVATGELFF.